This T cell receptor (beta chain) stems from a study of beta chain features in type 1 diabetes. Study outcomes and limitations: High-TCR-expressing cells could be over-represented by cDNA sequencing. TCRB CDR3s were moderately but significantly shorter in Type 1 diabetes patients in all four CD4+ subsets.

This clone was seen a few times. The antigen is unknown. With 8 bases clipped from V and 1 base from J, the junction kept 0 bases outside the gene matches. This CDR3 is 13 amino acids long. Germline V lookup: CDR1 ENHRY, CDR2 SYGVKD. The isolated RNA, all of it, was reverse transcribed, so expressed TCRB transcripts were what got sequenced. Reads from naive, central memory and regulatory T cell samples averaged about 3.8 million. Assay used: immunoSEQ multiplex PCR; TCRdb lists only in-frame clones, some missing. The profile shows some 350,000 clones, roughly 14% of them singletons. Sequenced: naive CD4+ T cells from blood. V and J are TRBV10-3 and TRBJ2-1; 9 nucleotides line up with TRBD1. This sequence originates from a woman aged 18-29 years with type 1 diabetes. CDR3 protein: CAIGQGSYNEQFF. The CDR3 DNA reads as TGTGCCATCGGACAGGGGTCCTACAATGAGCAGTTCTTC.